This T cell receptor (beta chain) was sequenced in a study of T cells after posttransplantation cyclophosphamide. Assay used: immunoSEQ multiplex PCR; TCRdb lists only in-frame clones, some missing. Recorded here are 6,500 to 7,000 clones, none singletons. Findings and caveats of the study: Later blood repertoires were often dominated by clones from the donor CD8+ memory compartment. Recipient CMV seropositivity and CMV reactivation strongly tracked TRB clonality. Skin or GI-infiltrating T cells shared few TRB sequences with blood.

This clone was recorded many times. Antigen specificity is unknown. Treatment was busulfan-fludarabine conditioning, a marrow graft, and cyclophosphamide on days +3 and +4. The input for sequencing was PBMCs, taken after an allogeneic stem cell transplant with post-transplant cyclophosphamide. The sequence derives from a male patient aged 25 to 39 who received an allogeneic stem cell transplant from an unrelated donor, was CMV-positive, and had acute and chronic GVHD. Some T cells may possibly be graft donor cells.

The CDR3 DNA reads as TGTGCCAGCAGTGGGCCCGCGAGCGGGGGGCAAAGCTCCTACGAGCAGTACTTC. Amino acid sequence: CASSGPASGGQSSYEQYF. V gene TRBV6-4 combines with J gene TRBJ2-7; 9 bases are a match to TRBD2. This CDR3 spans 18 amino acids. V was pared by 4 bases and J by 0 bases, with 13 bases of the junction left unmatched. The V gene's germline CDR1 is MRHNA and CDR2 SNTAGT.